This entry is about one TCR beta chain. Its target is unknown. The authors distributed each subset's genomic DNA evenly over several immunoSEQ plates. Clones were sequenced by immunoSEQ multiplex PCR, and TCRdb holds only the in-frame ones, with some missing. The sample includes approximately 2,200,000 clones, approximately 94% seen only once; the top ten take about 1.5%. The data originate from a study of shared clonotypes between healthy human individuals. Study background: Participating donors consisted of a couple of women and a few men aged 18 to 49.

Germline values: CDR1 KGHSH, CDR2 LQKENI. This CDR3 has 12 residues. V trimming: 6 bases; J trimming: 5 bases; junction bases outside the gene matches: 4. Regarding the study as a whole: Shared clonotypes: roughly 4.5% naive CD4, under 4% naive CD8, around 2.4% memory CD4, 0.4% memory CD8.

Naive CD8 cells, CD45RO-negative and positively selected for CCR7, excluded terminally differentiated effector memory CD45RA+ cells. Each sample came from a Caucasian adult donor living in Nashville, Tennessee. The receptor was derived from a man younger than 35 in good health. Some clones in this sample may be carry-over from other donors' samples. The sample consisted of naive CD8+ T cells from PBMCs. The genes are TRBV18 and TRBJ2-7, with 7 bases lining up with TRBD1. DNA for the CDR3: TGTGCCAGCTCTCAACAGGGGAACGAGCAGTACTTC. It encodes CASSQQGNEQYF.